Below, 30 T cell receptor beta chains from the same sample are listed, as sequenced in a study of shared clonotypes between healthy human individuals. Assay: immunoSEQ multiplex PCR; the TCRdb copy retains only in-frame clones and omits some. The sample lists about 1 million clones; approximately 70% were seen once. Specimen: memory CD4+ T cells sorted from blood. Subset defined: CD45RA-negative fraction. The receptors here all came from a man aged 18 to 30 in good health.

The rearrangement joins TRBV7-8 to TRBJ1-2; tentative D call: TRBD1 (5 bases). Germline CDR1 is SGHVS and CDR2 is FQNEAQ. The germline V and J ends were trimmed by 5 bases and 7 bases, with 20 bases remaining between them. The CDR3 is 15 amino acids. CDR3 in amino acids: CASSGGGFWGGGYTF. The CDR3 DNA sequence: TGTGCCAGCAGCGGCGGTGGTTTCTGGGGCGGTGGCTACACCTTC.

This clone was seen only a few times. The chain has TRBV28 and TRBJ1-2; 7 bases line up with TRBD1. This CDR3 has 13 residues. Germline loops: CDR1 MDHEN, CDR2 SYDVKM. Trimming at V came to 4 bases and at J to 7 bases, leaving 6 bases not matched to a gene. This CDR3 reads CASSYRGTLGYTF. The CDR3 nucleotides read TGTGCCAGCAGTTACAGGGGAACCCTTGGCTACACCTTC.

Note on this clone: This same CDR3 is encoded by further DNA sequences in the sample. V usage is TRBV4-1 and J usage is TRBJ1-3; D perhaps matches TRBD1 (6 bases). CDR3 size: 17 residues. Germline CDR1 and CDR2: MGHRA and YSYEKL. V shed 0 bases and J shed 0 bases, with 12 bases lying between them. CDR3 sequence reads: CASSQDPRGGSGNTIYF. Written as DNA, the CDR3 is TGCGCCAGCAGCCAAGATCCGAGGGGGGGCTCTGGAAACACCATATATTTT.

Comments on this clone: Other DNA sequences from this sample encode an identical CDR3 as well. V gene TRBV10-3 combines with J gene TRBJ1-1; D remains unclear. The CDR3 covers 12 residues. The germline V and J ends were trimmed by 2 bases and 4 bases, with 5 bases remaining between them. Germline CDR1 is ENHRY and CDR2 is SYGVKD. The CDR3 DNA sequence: TGTGCCATCAGTGAGATGGGCACTGAAGCTTTCTTT. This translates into CAISEMGTEAFF.

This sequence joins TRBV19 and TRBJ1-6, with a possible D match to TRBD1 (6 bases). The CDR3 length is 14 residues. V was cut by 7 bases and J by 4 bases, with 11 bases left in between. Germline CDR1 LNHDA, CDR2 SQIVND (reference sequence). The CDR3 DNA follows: TGTGCCAGTACCGGGACACAATATAATTCACCCCTCCACTTT. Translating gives CASTGTQYNSPLHF.

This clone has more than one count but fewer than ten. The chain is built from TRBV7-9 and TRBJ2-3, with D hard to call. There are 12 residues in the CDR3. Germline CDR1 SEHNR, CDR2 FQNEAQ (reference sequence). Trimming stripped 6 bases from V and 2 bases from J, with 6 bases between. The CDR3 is CASSWVTDTQYF. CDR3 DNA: TGTGCCAGCAGTTGGGTCACAGATACGCAGTATTTT.

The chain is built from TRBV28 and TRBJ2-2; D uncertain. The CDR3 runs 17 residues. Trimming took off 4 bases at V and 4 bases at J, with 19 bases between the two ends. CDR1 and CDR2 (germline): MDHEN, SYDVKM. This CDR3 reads CASSSTRKGPGTGELFF. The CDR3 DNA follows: TGTGCCAGCAGTTCGACCCGTAAAGGGCCGGGCACCGGGGAGCTGTTTTTT.

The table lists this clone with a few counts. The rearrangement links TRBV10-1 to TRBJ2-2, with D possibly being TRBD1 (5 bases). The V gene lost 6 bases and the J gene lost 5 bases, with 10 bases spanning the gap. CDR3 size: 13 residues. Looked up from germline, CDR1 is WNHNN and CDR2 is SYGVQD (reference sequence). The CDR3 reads CASRSQGTGELFF. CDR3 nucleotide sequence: TGCGCCAGCAGGAGCCAGGGTACCGGGGAGCTGTTTTTT.

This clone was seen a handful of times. The CDR3 region is CASSVGMNYGYTF. As DNA, the CDR3 is TGTGCCAGCAGCGTAGGGATGAACTATGGCTACACCTTC. This rearrangement joins TRBV9 to TRBJ1-2; no reliable D call. CDR1 is SGDLS and CDR2 is YYNGEE in the germline V gene. Between the trimmed V and J ends, which lost 0 bases and 2 bases, there was a span of 5 bases. This CDR3 spans 13 amino acids.

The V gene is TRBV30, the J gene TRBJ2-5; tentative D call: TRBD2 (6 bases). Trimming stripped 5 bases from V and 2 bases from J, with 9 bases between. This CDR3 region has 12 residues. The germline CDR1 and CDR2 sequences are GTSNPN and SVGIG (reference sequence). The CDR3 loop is CAWAGSQETQYF. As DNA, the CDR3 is TGTGCCTGGGCCGGGAGTCAAGAGACCCAGTACTTC.

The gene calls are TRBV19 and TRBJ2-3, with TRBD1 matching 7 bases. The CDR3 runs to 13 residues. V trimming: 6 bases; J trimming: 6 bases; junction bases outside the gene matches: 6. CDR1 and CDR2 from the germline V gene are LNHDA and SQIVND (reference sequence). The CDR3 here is CASRPTGVDTQYF. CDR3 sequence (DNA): TGTGCCAGTAGGCCCACAGGGGTTGATACGCAGTATTTT.

CDR3 amino acids: CASQLTGTEAFF. The DNA of the CDR3 is TGTGCCAGCCAACTCACGGGGACTGAAGCTTTCTTT. V and J are TRBV28 and TRBJ1-1; D call uncertain. Germline V gene sequence: CDR1 MDHEN, CDR2 SYDVKM. Trimming removed 8 bases at V and 5 bases at J, with 12 bases between. The CDR3 sequence is 12 residues long. Full variable domain (remainder filled in from reference TRBV28 and TRBJ1-1): DVKVTQSSRYLVKRTGEKVFLECVQDMDHENMFWYRQDPGLGLRLIYFSYDVKMKEKGDIPEGYSVSREKKERFSLILESASTNQTSMYLCASQLTGTEAFFGQGTRLTVV.

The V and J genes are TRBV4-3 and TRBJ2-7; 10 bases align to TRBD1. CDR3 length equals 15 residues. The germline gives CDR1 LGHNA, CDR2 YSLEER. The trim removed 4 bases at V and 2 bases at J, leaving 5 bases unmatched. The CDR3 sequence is CASSRRTGGTYEQYF. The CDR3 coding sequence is TGCGCCAGCAGCCGAAGGACAGGGGGAACCTACGAGCAGTACTTC.

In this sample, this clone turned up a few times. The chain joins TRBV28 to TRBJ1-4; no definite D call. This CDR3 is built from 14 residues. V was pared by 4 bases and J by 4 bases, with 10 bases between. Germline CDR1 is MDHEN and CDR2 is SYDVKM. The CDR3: CASSSQMINEKLFF. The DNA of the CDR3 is TGTGCCAGCAGTTCTCAGATGATTAATGAAAAACTGTTTTTT.

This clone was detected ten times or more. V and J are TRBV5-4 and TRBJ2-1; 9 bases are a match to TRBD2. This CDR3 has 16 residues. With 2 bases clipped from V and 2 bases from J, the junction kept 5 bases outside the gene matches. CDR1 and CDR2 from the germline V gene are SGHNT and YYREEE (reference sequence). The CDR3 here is CASSFPSGKTYNEQFF. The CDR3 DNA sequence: TGTGCCAGCAGCTTTCCTAGCGGGAAAACCTACAATGAGCAGTTCTTC.

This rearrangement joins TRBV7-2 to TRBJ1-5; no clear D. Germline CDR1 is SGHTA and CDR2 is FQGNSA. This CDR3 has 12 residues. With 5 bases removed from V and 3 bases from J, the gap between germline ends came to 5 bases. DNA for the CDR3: TGTGCCAGCAGCCCGTACAATCAGCCCCAGCATTTT. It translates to CASSPYNQPQHF.

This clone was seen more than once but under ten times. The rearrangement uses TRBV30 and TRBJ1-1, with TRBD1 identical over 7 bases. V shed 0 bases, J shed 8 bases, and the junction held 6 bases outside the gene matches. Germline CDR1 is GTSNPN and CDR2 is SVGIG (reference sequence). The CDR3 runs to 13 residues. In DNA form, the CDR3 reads TGTGCCTGGAGTGTACCGGGACAGAAGGAAGCTTTCTTT. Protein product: CAWSVPGQKEAFF.

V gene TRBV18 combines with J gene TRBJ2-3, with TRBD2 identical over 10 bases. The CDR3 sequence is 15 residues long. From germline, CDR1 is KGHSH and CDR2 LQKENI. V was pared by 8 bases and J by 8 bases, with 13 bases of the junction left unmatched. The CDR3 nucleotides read TGTGCCAGCACCGGGAGTCTAGCGGGAGCAAGTACGCAGTATTTT. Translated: CASTGSLAGASTQYF.

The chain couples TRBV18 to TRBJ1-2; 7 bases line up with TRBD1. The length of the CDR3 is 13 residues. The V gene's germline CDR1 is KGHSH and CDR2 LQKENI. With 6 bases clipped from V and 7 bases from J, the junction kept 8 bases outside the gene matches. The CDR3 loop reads CASSDREESGYTF. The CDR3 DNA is TGTGCCAGCTCCGACAGGGAGGAGTCTGGCTACACCTTC.

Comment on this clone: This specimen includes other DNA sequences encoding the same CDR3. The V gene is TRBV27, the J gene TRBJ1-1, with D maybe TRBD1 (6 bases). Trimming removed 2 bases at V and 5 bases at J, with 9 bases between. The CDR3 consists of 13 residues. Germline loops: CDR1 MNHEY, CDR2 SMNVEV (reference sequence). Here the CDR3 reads CASSLGRGTEAFF. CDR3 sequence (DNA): TGTGCCAGCAGTTTAGGCAGGGGTACTGAAGCTTTCTTT.

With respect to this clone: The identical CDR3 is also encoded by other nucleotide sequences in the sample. Written as DNA, the CDR3 is TGTGCCATCACCGCTGGGGACTATGGCTACACCTTC. Translation gives CAITAGDYGYTF. The V call is TRBV10-3, the J call TRBJ1-2; D remains unclear. V dropped 7 bases and J dropped 3 bases, with 9 bases sitting between them. The CDR3 is 12 amino acids. Germline V gives CDR1 ENHRY, CDR2 SYGVKD.

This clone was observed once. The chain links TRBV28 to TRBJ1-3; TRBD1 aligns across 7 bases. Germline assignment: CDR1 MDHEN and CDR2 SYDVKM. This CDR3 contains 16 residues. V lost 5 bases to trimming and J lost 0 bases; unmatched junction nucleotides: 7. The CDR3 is CASSTGQLSSGNTIYF. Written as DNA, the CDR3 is TGTGCCAGCAGTACGGGACAGTTGAGCTCTGGAAACACCATATATTTT.

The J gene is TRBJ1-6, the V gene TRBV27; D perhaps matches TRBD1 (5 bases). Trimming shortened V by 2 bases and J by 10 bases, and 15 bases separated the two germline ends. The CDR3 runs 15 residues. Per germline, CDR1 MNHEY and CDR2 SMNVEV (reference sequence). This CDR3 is CASSLESGRGSPLHF. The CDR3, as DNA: TGTGCCAGCAGTTTAGAGTCAGGGAGAGGATCACCCCTCCACTTT.

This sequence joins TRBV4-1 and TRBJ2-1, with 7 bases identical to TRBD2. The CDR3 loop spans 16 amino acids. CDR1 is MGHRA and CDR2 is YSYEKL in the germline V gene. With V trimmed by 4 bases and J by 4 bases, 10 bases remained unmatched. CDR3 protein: CASSRAGVGTYNEQFF. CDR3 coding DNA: TGCGCCAGCAGCCGGGCGGGAGTCGGAACATACAATGAGCAGTTCTTC.

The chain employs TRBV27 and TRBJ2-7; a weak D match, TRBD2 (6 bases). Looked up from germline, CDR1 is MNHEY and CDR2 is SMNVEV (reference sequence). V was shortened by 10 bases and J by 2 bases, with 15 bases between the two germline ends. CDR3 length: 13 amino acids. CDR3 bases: TGTGCCACCAGCGGAGGGGTACCCTACGAGCAGTACTTC. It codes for CATSGGVPYEQYF.

Here the CDR3 reads CAISDRGRADGEQFF. DNA for the CDR3: TGTGCCATCAGTGATAGGGGACGGGCTGACGGTGAGCAGTTCTTC. The chain carries TRBV10-3 and TRBJ2-1; D could derive from TRBD1 or TRBD2 (5 bases each). The germline CDR1 and CDR2 sequences are ENHRY and SYGVKD. V lost 3 bases, J lost 9 bases, and 18 bases lay in between. CDR3 length: 15 residues.

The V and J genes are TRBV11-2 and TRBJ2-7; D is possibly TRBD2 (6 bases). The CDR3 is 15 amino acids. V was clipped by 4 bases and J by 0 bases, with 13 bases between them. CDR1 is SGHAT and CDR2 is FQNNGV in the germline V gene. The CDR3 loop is CASSSIRDSSYEQYF. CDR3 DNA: TGTGCCAGCAGCTCCATTCGGGACTCCTCCTACGAGCAGTACTTC.

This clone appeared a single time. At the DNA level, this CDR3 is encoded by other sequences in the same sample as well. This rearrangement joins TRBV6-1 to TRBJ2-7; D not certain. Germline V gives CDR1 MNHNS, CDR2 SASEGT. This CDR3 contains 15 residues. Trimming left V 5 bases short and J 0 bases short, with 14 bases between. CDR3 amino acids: CASSLTAFSSYEQYF. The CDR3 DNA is TGTGCCAGCAGTCTTACAGCCTTTAGCTCCTACGAGCAGTACTTC.

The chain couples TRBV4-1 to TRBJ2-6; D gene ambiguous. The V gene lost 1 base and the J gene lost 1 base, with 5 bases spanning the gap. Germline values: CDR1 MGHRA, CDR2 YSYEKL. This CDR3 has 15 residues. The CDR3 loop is CASSQAQSGANVLTF. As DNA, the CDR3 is TGCGCCAGCAGCCAAGCACAGTCTGGGGCCAACGTCCTGACTTTC.

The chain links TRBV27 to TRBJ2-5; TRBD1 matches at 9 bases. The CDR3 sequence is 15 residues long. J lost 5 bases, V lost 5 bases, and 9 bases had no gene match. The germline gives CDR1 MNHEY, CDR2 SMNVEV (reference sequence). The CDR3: CASSPSTGGAETQYF. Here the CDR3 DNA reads TGTGCCAGCAGTCCGTCCACAGGGGGCGCGGAGACCCAGTACTTC.